A selection of T cell receptor beta chains follows, all from one sample in a study of blood T cell repertoires in COVID-19. Method: immunoSEQ multiplex PCR; TCRdb's copy keeps in-frame clones and lacks some. The sample lists roughly 97,000 clones; 90% to 95% were seen once. The specimen sequenced was peripheral blood. These receptors were taken from a human donor in a cohort sampled during active COVID-19. The CDR3 runs from the conserved cysteine through the conserved F or W. A D gene is named only where the DNA matches it firmly. The size field is filled for only some rows; it gives once, few, many or a size class.

TRBJ2-3	TRBV7-7	-	TRBD2	CASSIGTSGVDTQYF	TGTGCTAGCAGCATCGGGACTAGCGGTGTAGATACGCAGTATTTT
TRBJ1-2	TRBV6-5	-	TRBD1	CASSYVTGGNYGYTF	TGTGCCAGCAGTTACGTCACAGGGGGCAACTATGGCTACACCTTC
TRBJ2-7	TRBV11-2	-	-	CASSVGLSYEQYF	TGTGCCAGCAGCGTGGGACTCTCCTACGAGCAGTACTTC
TRBJ1-2	TRBV2	-	TRBD1	CASSQGGQFYGYTF	TGTGCCAGCAGTCAAGGGGGACAGTTCTATGGCTACACCTTC
TRBJ1-2	TRBV28	once	TRBD1	CASSYTGESYGYTF	TGTGCCAGCAGTTATACAGGGGAAAGCTATGGCTACACCTTC
TRBJ1-5	TRBV4-1	-	TRBD1	CASSQGIRTGVNQPQHF	TGCGCCAGCAGCCAAGGCATTAGGACAGGGGTCAATCAGCCCCAGCATTTT
TRBJ2-7	TRBV29-1	-	TRBD1	CSVATGTGAYEQYF	TGCAGCGTCGCAACCGGGACAGGGGCCTACGAGCAGTACTTC
TRBJ2-7	TRBV2	-	-	CASSEIGHDTYEQYF	TGTGCCAGCAGTGAAATTGGACACGATACCTACGAGCAGTACTTC
TRBJ2-2	TRBV11-2	-	-	CASSYLPGVDTGELFF	TGTGCCAGCAGCTACCTCCCAGGGGTGGACACCGGGGAGCTGTTTTTT
TRBJ1-3	TRBV7-2	-	-	CASSLALGSRGNTIYF	TGTGCCAGCAGCTTAGCGCTCGGGTCGCGTGGAAACACCATATATTTT
TRBJ2-1	TRBV27	-	TRBD1	CASRGGTGAYNEQFF	TGTGCCAGCCGGGGTGGGACAGGCGCCTACAATGAGCAGTTCTTC
TRBJ1-1	TRBV24-1	once	TRBD1	CATRDRLNTEAFF	TGTGCCACCAGGGACAGGCTGAACACTGAAGCTTTCTTT
TRBJ2-2	TRBV4-1	once	-	CASSQHPEDYSFRELFF	TGCGCCAGCAGCCAGCACCCGGAGGACTACTCATTTCGGGAGCTGTTTTTT
TRBJ2-7	TRBV29-1	-	TRBD2	CSVEELAGGYEQYF	TGCAGCGTTGAAGAACTAGCGGGGGGCTACGAGCAGTACTTC
TRBJ2-1	TRBV9	-	TRBD2	CASSSPNLAGGKDEQFF	TGTGCCAGCAGCTCGCCGAACCTAGCGGGAGGTAAGGATGAGCAGTTCTTC
TRBJ2-5	TRBV4-3	-	TRBD2	CASSQVETSIAGTSGKGTQYF	TGCGCCAGCAGCCAAGTCGAGACATCCATCGCCGGGACTAGCGGGAAAGGGACCCAGTACTTC
TRBJ2-2	TRBV5-5	once	-	CASSLSGDFTGELFF	TGTGCCAGCAGCTTGAGTGGGGACTTCACCGGGGAGCTGTTTTTT
TRBJ2-7	TRBV6-5	-	-	CAIRQKPSSYEQYF	TGTGCCATCAGACAGAAACCGAGCTCCTACGAGCAGTACTTC
TRBJ2-7	TRBV13	once	TRBD2	CASSLRKGLANEQYF	TGTGCCAGCAGCTTAAGGAAGGGACTAGCGAACGAGCAGTACTTC
TRBJ2-7	TRBV7-6	-	TRBD1	CASSRDSQNYEQYF	TGTGCCAGCAGCCGGGACAGCCAAAACTACGAGCAGTACTTC
TRBJ1-4	TRBV7-9	-	TRBD1	CASSNKDRGREKLFF	TGTGCCAGCAGCAACAAGGACAGGGGGAGGGAAAAACTGTTTTTT
TRBJ1-4	TRBV7-2	-	-	CASSLGDRYEKLFF	TGTGCCAGCAGCTTAGGAGACAGGTATGAAAAACTGTTTTTT
TRBJ2-7	TRBV4-2	few	-	CASSQDLGTYEQYF	TGTGCCAGCAGCCAAGATCTGGGGACTTACGAGCAGTACTTC
TRBJ2-2	TRBV11-3	-	TRBD2	CASSSRDYAGELFF	TGTGCCAGCAGCTCCCGGGACTATGCCGGGGAGCTGTTTTTT
TRBJ2-7	TRBV12-3/TRBV12-4	-	-	CASSLWRGEQYF	TGTGCCAGCAGTTTATGGAGGGGCGAGCAGTACTTC
TRBJ1-2	TRBV3-1/TRBV3-2	-	-	CASSQGSNHGRDYGYTF	TGTGCCAGCAGCCAAGGAAGCAATCACGGGCGGGACTATGGCTACACCTTC
TRBJ2-7	TRBV7-9	-	-	CASSSGGTYEQYF	TGTGCCAGCAGCTCCGGCGGGACTTACGAGCAGTACTTC
TRBJ1-1	TRBV7-9	-	-	CASSLRATGTTEAFF	TGTGCCAGCAGCTTAAGGGCCACAGGGACGACTGAAGCTTTCTTT
TRBJ2-3	TRBV7-9	once	TRBD2	CASSLALTGGARTDTQYF	TGTGCCAGCAGCTTAGCGCTAACGGGGGGAGCCCGCACAGATACGCAGTATTTT
TRBJ2-7	TRBV4-2	-	-	CASSPAPGEVWYEQYF	TGTGCCAGCAGCCCCGCCCCGGGGGAGGTTTGGTACGAGCAGTACTTC
TRBJ2-7	TRBV24-1	once	TRBD1	CATSQGTGFDEQYF	TGTGCCACCAGCCAGGGGACAGGGTTCGACGAGCAGTACTTC
TRBJ1-1	TRBV25-1	-	-	CASSETGMNTEAFF	TGTGCCAGCAGTGAAACAGGTATGAACACTGAAGCTTTCTTT
TRBJ1-1	TRBV29-1	-	-	CSVGDWTAGTEAFF	TGCAGCGTTGGGGATTGGACAGCCGGCACTGAAGCTTTCTTT
TRBJ2-3	TRBV5-8	-	TRBD1	CASSLEGTGSTDTQYF	TGTGCCAGCAGCTTGGAGGGGACAGGAAGCACAGATACGCAGTATTTT
TRBJ1-2	TRBV27	-	-	CASSPMGGWNGYTF	TGTGCCAGCAGCCCCATGGGGGGGTGGAATGGCTACACCTTC
TRBJ2-3	TRBV4-1	few	-	CASSQAGSLTDTQYF	TGCGCCAGCAGCCAAGCGGGGTCCCTCACAGATACGCAGTATTTT
TRBJ2-1	TRBV11-2	-	-	CASSLDLPQFF	TGTGCCAGCAGCTTAGATCTCCCACAGTTCTTC
TRBJ2-7	TRBV9	-	-	CASSSQGGNYEQYF	TGTGCCAGCAGCTCTCAGGGCGGTAACTACGAGCAGTACTTC
TRBJ1-5	TRBV28	-	TRBD1	CATGGLQPQHF	TGTGCCACAGGGGGTTTACAGCCCCAGCATTTT
TRBJ2-1	TRBV6-5	-	TRBD2	CASSYSTSGMRGEQFF	TGTGCCAGCAGTTACTCCACTAGCGGGATGAGAGGTGAGCAGTTCTTC
TRBJ1-5	TRBV4-3	-	TRBD1	CASSQGTGLGNQPQHF	TGCGCCAGCAGCCAAGGGACAGGTCTGGGCAATCAGCCCCAGCATTTT
TRBJ1-5	TRBV6-5	-	-	CASNREGQPQHF	TGTGCCTCCAACCGGGAAGGTCAGCCCCAGCATTTT
TRBJ2-1	TRBV12-3/TRBV12-4	-	-	CASSSTSYNEQFF	TGTGCCAGCAGCTCGACTAGCTACAATGAGCAGTTCTTC
TRBJ2-1	TRBV9	-	-	CASSVGLARGGEQFF	TGTGCCAGCAGCGTGGGTCTTGCTAGGGGAGGTGAGCAGTTCTTC
TRBJ1-5	TRBV5-6	-	-	CASSLGVEPQHF	TGTGCCAGCAGCTTGGGCGTGGAGCCCCAGCATTTT
TRBJ1-2	TRBV6-5	-	-	CASGLSPNYGYTF	TGTGCCAGCGGGCTTTCCCCAAACTATGGCTACACCTTC
TRBJ1-6	TRBV11-2	-	-	CASSLGSHRASSPLHF	TGTGCCAGCAGCTTAGGGTCTCACAGGGCGAGTTCACCCCTCCACTTT
TRBJ2-7	TRBV14	-	TRBD1	CASSQDLGGIYEQYF	TGTGCCAGCAGCCAAGATCTAGGGGGCATCTACGAGCAGTACTTC
TRBJ2-4	TRBV6-5	-	TRBD2	CASSHSGVAKNIQYF	TGTGCCAGCAGCCATAGCGGGGTAGCCAAAAACATTCAGTACTTC
TRBJ1-1	TRBV16	-	-	CASSEGEFSRAEAFF	TGTGCCAGCAGCGAAGGGGAATTCTCCAGGGCTGAAGCTTTCTTT
TRBJ1-1	TRBV25-1	-	-	CASSSQGRFEAFF	TGTGCCAGCAGTTCTCAGGGCCGATTTGAAGCTTTCTTT
TRBJ2-5	TRBV7-8	-	-	CASLKSRGGTRETQYF	TGTGCCAGCCTCAAATCGCGTGGGGGGACCAGAGAGACCCAGTACTTC
TRBJ2-7	TRBV3-1/TRBV3-2	once	TRBD2	CASSQGLAGGPNSYEQYF	TGTGCCAGCAGCCAAGGACTAGCGGGGGGCCCAAACTCCTACGAGCAGTACTTC
TRBJ2-1	TRBV7-6	-	-	CASSPLPRRGGNEQFF	TGTGCCAGCAGCCCTCTCCCGAGGAGGGGGGGGAATGAGCAGTTCTTC
TRBJ1-1	TRBV10-1	once	-	CASSESRGFTEAFF	TGCGCCAGCAGTGAGTCGCGGGGCTTCACTGAAGCTTTCTTT
TRBJ1-2	TRBV5-4	-	TRBD1	CASSLDRGVNYGYTF	TGTGCCAGCAGCTTAGACAGGGGGGTTAACTATGGCTACACCTTC
TRBJ1-1	TRBV12-5	-	TRBD1	CASGLTTGVNTEAFF	TGTGCTAGTGGTTTGACGACAGGGGTGAACACTGAAGCTTTCTTT
TRBJ2-5	TRBV5-1	-	TRBD2	CASSWRRGLAGGKQETQYF	TGCGCCAGCAGCTGGCGGAGGGGACTAGCGGGGGGAAAGCAAGAGACCCAGTACTTC
TRBJ2-4	TRBV19	-	-	CASSMGLGLDIQYF	TGTGCCAGTAGTATGGGGCTAGGTTTGGACATTCAGTACTTC
TRBJ2-1	TRBV6-6	-	TRBD2	CASSYRTSGRYNEQFF	TGTGCCAGCAGTTACCGGACTAGCGGGAGATACAATGAGCAGTTCTTC